The 24 T cell receptor beta chains presented below share a single source sample, sequenced in a study of cytomegalovirus exposure and HLA in healthy donors. Primers for the PCR totalled 60 Vbeta and 13 Jbeta. Produced via immunoSEQ multiplex PCR; TCRdb's table is partial and in-frame only. The data contain tens of thousands of clones, roughly three quarters of them singletons. Source material: PBMCs. These TCRs come from a male donor in good health and CMV-seronegative.

The CDR3 nucleotides are TGTGCCAGCAGTTTAAGAGCGTGGACAGGGGGAATGTACGAGCAGTACTTC. Translated, it gives CASSLRAWTGGMYEQYF. The gene calls are TRBV27 and TRBJ2-7; 10 nucleotides match TRBD1. Losses at the gene ends were 2 bases for V and 4 bases for J; bases not matched to a gene: 11. Germline V gene data show CDR1 as MNHEY and CDR2 as SMNVEV (reference sequence). CDR3 length: 17 residues.

The chain is built from TRBV18 and TRBJ1-5; TRBD1 is a possible D gene (5 bases). The ends were cut back, 3 bases at V and 5 bases at J, with 14 bases in the middle. The CDR3 covers 15 residues. The V gene's germline CDR1 is KGHSH and CDR2 LQKENI. As DNA, the CDR3 is TGTGCCAGCTCACCTCAGGCAGGGCGGCATCAGCCCCAGCATTTT. Its translation: CASSPQAGRHQPQHF.

This chain links TRBV18 with TRBJ2-2, with D perhaps TRBD2 (6 bases). The CDR3 contains 17 residues. The germline V gene encodes CDR1 KGHSH and CDR2 LQKENI. V was clipped by 2 bases and J by 0 bases, with 13 bases between them. The chain's CDR3 is CASSPFTGEANTGELFF. In DNA form, the CDR3 reads TGTGCCAGCTCACCATTTACGGGGGAGGCGAACACCGGGGAGCTGTTTTTT.

The chain recombines TRBV5-1 with TRBJ1-1; D unresolved. Trimming pared 3 bases from V and 0 bases from J, leaving 9 bases between. The CDR3 runs 14 residues. Per germline, CDR1 SGHRS and CDR2 YFSETQ. The CDR3, as DNA: TGCGCCAGCAGCTCCTCGGGAATGAACACTGAAGCTTTCTTT. This encodes CASSSSGMNTEAFF.

In this sample, this clone turned up a few times. The chain combines TRBV7-9 with TRBJ1-2, with D possibly TRBD1 on 5 matching bases. Trimming left V 5 bases short and J 8 bases short, with 12 bases between. The germline gives CDR1 SEHNR, CDR2 FQNEAQ (reference sequence). The CDR3 has 12 amino acids. CDR3 in DNA: TGTGCCAGCAGCCCGGATCAGGGCGGCTACACCTTC. It is translated as CASSPDQGGYTF.

This clone was observed a single time. The chain couples TRBV28 to TRBJ1-2, with D possibly TRBD1 on 6 matching bases. Trimming removed 5 bases at V and 8 bases at J, with 15 bases between. This CDR3 has 13 residues. Germline V gene sequence: CDR1 MDHEN, CDR2 SYDVKM. CDR3 sequence (DNA): TGTGCCAGCAGTCGACCGGGGGGCGGAGGCTACACCTTC. Translation gives CASSRPGGGGYTF.

The V and J genes are TRBV29-1 and TRBJ1-2, with D possibly TRBD1 on 5 matching bases. Between the trimmed V and J ends, which lost 0 bases and 12 bases, there was a span of 11 bases. Germline assignment: CDR1 SQVTM and CDR2 ANQGSEA. The CDR3 extends over 11 amino acids. The CDR3 nucleotides read TGCAGCGTTGAAGACGGACAAGGCCACACCTTC. This translates into CSVEDGQGHTF. The variable domain in full, with the rest retrieved from reference TRBV29-1 and TRBJ1-2, is SAVISQKPSRDICQRGTSLTIQCQVDSQVTMMFWYRQQPGQSLTLIATANQGSEATYESGFVIDKFPISRPNLTFSTLTVSNMSPEDSSIYLCSVEDGQGHTFGSGTRLTVV.

This chain connects TRBV4-1 to TRBJ2-1; 9 positions agree with TRBD2. Germline CDR1 is MGHRA and CDR2 is YSYEKL. The V and J ends lost 5 bases and 0 bases, in that order; junction bases with no gene match: 8. This CDR3 region has 17 residues. This CDR3 reads CASSASGRITSYNEQFF. CDR3 in DNA: TGCGCCAGCAGCGCCAGCGGGAGGATAACCTCCTACAATGAGCAGTTCTTC.

The table lists this clone with a few counts. The rearrangement joins TRBV6-6 to TRBJ2-1; D perhaps matches TRBD2 (6 bases). V lost 0 bases and J 3 bases, leaving 9 bases between the germline ends. The CDR3 is 15 residues long. CDR1 and CDR2 from the germline V gene are MNHNY and SVGAGI (reference sequence). The CDR3 loop is CASSYSGGIYNEQFF. DNA for the CDR3: TGTGCCAGCAGTTACTCCGGCGGGATCTACAATGAGCAGTTCTTC.

This rearrangement joins TRBV19 to TRBJ1-1; possibly TRBD1 for D (6 bases). The ends were cut back, 5 bases at V and 10 bases at J, with 20 bases in the middle. Germline CDR1 is LNHDA and CDR2 is SQIVND (reference sequence). The CDR3 runs 14 residues. CDR3 sequence (DNA): TGTGCCAGTAGTTGGTTCCAGGGGAGAATTGGAGCTTTCTTT. Residues: CASSWFQGRIGAFF.

The chain couples TRBV6-5 to TRBJ2-4, with D possibly matching TRBD1 (5 bases). In germline, CDR1 is MNHEY, CDR2 SVGAGI. The germline V and J ends were trimmed by 7 bases and 0 bases, with 10 bases remaining between them. CDR3 length: 14 residues. The CDR3 loop is CASIRGQAKNIQYF. The CDR3 DNA reads as TGTGCCAGCATTCGCGGACAAGCCAAAAACATTCAGTACTTC.

As regards this clone: Other nucleotide sequences from this sample produce the same CDR3. The chain couples TRBV5-4 to TRBJ2-2, with TRBD1 matching over 7 bases. This CDR3 comprises 17 residues. The germline V gene encodes CDR1 SGHNT and CDR2 YYREEE (reference sequence). V shed 4 bases and J 1 base; nucleotides not matched to a gene: 10. CDR3 residues: CASSRARTGLNTGELFF. The DNA for the CDR3 is TGTGCCAGCAGCAGAGCGCGGACAGGCTTGAACACCGGGGAGCTGTTTTTT.

CDR3 nucleotides: TGTGCCAGTACGACAGGGGGCTACGAGCAGTACTTC. This codes for CASTTGGYEQYF. The chain has TRBV28 and TRBJ2-7, with 9 bases identical to TRBD1. CDR3 length: 12 amino acids. In germline, CDR1 is MDHEN, CDR2 SYDVKM. V gave up 9 bases and J gave up 3 bases; unmatched junction bases: 3.

V usage is TRBV5-1 and J usage is TRBJ1-2; 7 nucleotides agree with TRBD1. This CDR3 spans 15 amino acids. CDR1 is SGHRS, CDR2 YFSETQ, per germline. The J segment lost 3 bases and the V segment lost 0 bases, leaving 5 bases of the junction unmatched. The CDR3 bases are TGCGCCAGCAGCTTGGGAGGGACAGCTCACTATGGCTACACCTTC. Translated: CASSLGGTAHYGYTF. Complete variable domain (other parts from reference TRBV5-1 and TRBJ1-2): KAGVTQTPRYLIKTRGQQVTLSCSPISGHRSVSWYQQTPGQGLQFLFEYFSETQRNKGNFPGRFSGRQFSNSRSEMNVSTLELGDSALYLCASSLGGTAHYGYTFGSGTRLTVV.

The sample holds a few counts of this clone. The chain carries TRBV5-6 and TRBJ1-1, with 7 nucleotides matching TRBD1. CDR1 and CDR2 (germline): SGHDT, YYEEEE. V shed 3 bases, J shed 2 bases, and the junction held 4 bases outside the gene matches. CDR3 length: 14 amino acids. CDR3: CASSWGTDNTEAFF. DNA of the CDR3: TGTGCCAGCAGCTGGGGGACAGACAACACTGAAGCTTTCTTT.

This clone was seen a handful of times. This rearrangement joins TRBV4-3 to TRBJ2-2; no reliable D call. Germline V gives CDR1 LGHNA, CDR2 YSLEER. Trimming shortened V by 1 base and J by 2 bases, and 11 bases separated the two germline ends. CDR3 size: 16 residues. CDR3 DNA sequence: TGCGCCAGCAGCCAAGGCCTCATGGGCAACACCGGGGAGCTGTTTTTT. This translates into CASSQGLMGNTGELFF.

The rearrangement joins TRBV5-4 to TRBJ2-3, with TRBD2 identical over 9 bases. Germline CDR1 is SGHNT and CDR2 is YYREEE (reference sequence). V shed 2 bases and J 1 base; nucleotides not matched to a gene: 8. The CDR3 sequence is 17 residues long. CDR3 residues: CASSFGGGAVGTDTQYF. CDR3 nucleotide sequence: TGTGCCAGCAGCTTTGGCGGGGGGGCCGTGGGCACAGATACGCAGTATTTT.

The chain has TRBV6-5 and TRBJ2-7; the match to TRBD1 covers 7 bases. Germline CDR1 is MNHEY and CDR2 is SVGAGI. J gave up 4 bases and V 2 bases, and 11 bases lay outside the gene matches. The CDR3 loop spans 16 amino acids. The CDR3 loop reads CASSYGKGAVEYEQYF. Here the CDR3 DNA reads TGTGCCAGCAGTTACGGAAAGGGGGCCGTGGAATACGAGCAGTACTTC.

The rearrangement links TRBV2 to TRBJ1-2; D gene uncertain. CDR1 and CDR2 from the germline V gene are SNHLY and FYNNEI. The CDR3 consists of 14 residues. Trimming pared 6 bases from V and 4 bases from J, leaving 15 bases between. The CDR3 sequence is CASRELTGVYGYTF. In DNA form, the CDR3 reads TGTGCCAGCAGAGAACTAACCGGGGTCTATGGCTACACCTTC.

The gene calls are TRBV4-1 and TRBJ2-3, with TRBD2 matching 7 bases. This CDR3 is built from 17 residues. Germline assignment: CDR1 MGHRA and CDR2 YSYEKL. V shed 1 base, J shed 3 bases, and the junction held 10 bases outside the gene matches. In DNA, the CDR3 is TGCGCCAGCAGCCAAGCACTAGCGCGAGCCCATACAGATACGCAGTATTTT. Translated: CASSQALARAHTDTQYF.

The V gene is TRBV28, the J gene TRBJ2-2, with D possibly being TRBD1 (5 bases). Trimming took 3 bases from V and 1 from J, leaving 6 bases between them. This CDR3 comprises 14 residues. The V gene's germline CDR1 is MDHEN and CDR2 SYDVKM. The CDR3 DNA is TGTGCCAGCAGTTTTGGACAGAACACCGGGGAGCTGTTTTTT. Its protein product is CASSFGQNTGELFF.

This clone has only one observation. The rearrangement links TRBV6-1 to TRBJ2-3; 7 positions match TRBD1. The V gene end was trimmed by 3 bases and the J gene end by 2 bases; junction bases not matched to a gene: 8. The CDR3 covers 16 residues. CDR1 MNHNS and CDR2 SASEGT come from the germline V gene. The CDR3 spells CASSDLEGAFTDTQYF. The DNA for the CDR3 is TGTGCCAGCAGTGACCTCGAGGGGGCGTTCACAGATACGCAGTATTTT.

The chain joins TRBV1 to TRBJ2-5; TRBD2, as called in the table, went unchecked against the DNA. TRBV1 is an annotated pseudogene. The CDR3 consists of 18 residues. CDR3 bases: TGCACCAGCAGCCAAGATCAGACTAGCGGGGCCTCCCAAGAGACCCAGTACTTC. The encoded protein is CTSSQDQTSGASQETQYF.

The sample holds a few counts of this clone. The junction does not match germline at one end; this may be a read error. The chain combines TRBV7-9 with TRBJ2-1; TRBD2 might be the D (5 bases). The CDR3 has 16 residues. CDR1 and CDR2 (germline): SEHNR, FQNEAQ (reference sequence). CDR3 sequence reads: CSSSSRGSNSYNEQFF. The DNA of the CDR3 is TGTTCCAGCAGCTCTAGAGGGTCCAACTCCTACAATGAGCAGTTCTTC.